The rows below give T cell receptor beta chains drawn from one sample of a study of cytomegalovirus exposure and HLA in healthy donors. Measured with immunoSEQ multiplex PCR; TCRdb has only the in-frame clones, and not every one. The sample gives about 230,000 clones, roughly 79% of which show up once; over 0.5% is in the top ten. The sample was PBMCs. Every receptor here comes from a woman in her 40s in good health and CMV-seronegative. The CDR3 runs from the conserved cysteine through the conserved F or W. The order of the fields is V gene, CDR3 protein.

TRBV6-1	CASSEIGLDNSPLHF
TRBV10-1	CASSPGTSLLVETQYF
TRBV5-6	CASSLAGGETQYF
TRBV5-1	CASSLRTGRDTGELFF
TRBV5-6	CASSLARLTGVNEQFF
TRBV6-5	CASSPRENTEAFF
TRBV18	CASSPSGQGQGDNSPLHF
TRBV5-6	CASSLPGQMTDTQYF
TRBV28	CASKGSGGQGHQPQHF
TRBV6-5	CASFRQGENEQFF
TRBV6-9	CASSYQQLAGDEQFF
TRBV7-9	CASSLFGSQDSLRSGFF
TRBV7-8	CASSLRAGGTSNSPLHF
TRBV7-3	CASSPLGPSTDTQYF
TRBV7-9	CASSARRRVHNEQFF
TRBV6-5	CASSAPGTSGAEQYF
TRBV7-9	CSSSDERSQETQYF
TRBV7-3	CASSLIAGSSYEQYF
TRBV7-9	CASSLRDEKLFF
TRBV6-1	CASSPQGRETQYF
TRBV19	CASSETPNYGYTF
TRBV29-1	CSVELAGKEETQYF
TRBV6-5	CASRGRYGYTF
TRBV19	CASRTTGQGASHEPYGYTF
TRBV6-5	CASRETTRGEYF
TRBV9	CASSVDGTGGRTGELFF
TRBV2	CASSSVAGSTGELFF
TRBV29-1	CSGGMFNTEAFF
TRBV19	CASSMAAAKHYEQYF